This T cell receptor beta chain was sequenced in a study of T cell responses to AZD1222 COVID-19 vaccine. The V segment lost 3 bases and the J segment 4 bases; nucleotides outside the gene matches: 5. The CDR3 contains 14 residues. Germline V gene data show CDR1 as SGHAT and CDR2 as FQDESV (reference sequence). Notes on the study in general: Spike-specific TCR depth and breadth grew after two AZD1222 doses.

The assay was immunoSEQ multiplex PCR, and TCRdb's table has in-frame clones only and misses some. The repertoire holds 150,000 or so clones, around nine tenths seen once, with approximately 17% in the top ten. Of note for this clone: Its antigen remains unknown.

The V call is TRBV11-1, the J call TRBJ2-5, with 7 bases aligning to TRBD1. Material: peripheral blood, obtained on day 0 of AZD1222 vaccination. The TCR originated in an adult in good health. Here the CDR3 reads CASSFPTGTETQYF. The CDR3 DNA follows: TGTGCCAGCAGCTTTCCGACAGGGACAGAGACCCAGTACTTC.